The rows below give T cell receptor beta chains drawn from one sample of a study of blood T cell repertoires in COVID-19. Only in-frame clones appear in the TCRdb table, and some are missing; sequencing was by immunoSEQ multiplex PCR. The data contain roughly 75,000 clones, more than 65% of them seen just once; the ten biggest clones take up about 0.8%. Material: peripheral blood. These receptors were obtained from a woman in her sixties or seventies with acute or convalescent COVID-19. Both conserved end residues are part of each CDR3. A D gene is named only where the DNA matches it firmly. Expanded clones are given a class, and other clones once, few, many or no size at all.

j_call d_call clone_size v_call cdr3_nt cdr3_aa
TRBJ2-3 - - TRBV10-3 TGTGCCATCAGTGAGTCGAATCGGGGAGGCCGGACAAGCACAGATACGCAGTATTTT CAISESNRGGRTSTDTQYF
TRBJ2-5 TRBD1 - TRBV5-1 TGCGCCAGCAGCGCGGGACAGGGAGGGCAGACCCAGTACTTC CASSAGQGGQTQYF
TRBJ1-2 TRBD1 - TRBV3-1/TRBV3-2 TGTGCCAGCAGCCACCTCCAGGGGGATGGCTACACCTTC CASSHLQGDGYTF
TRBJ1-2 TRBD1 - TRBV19 TGTGCCAGTAGCAAGGACAGGGTAGGAGAACGTGGCTACACCTTC CASSKDRVGERGYTF
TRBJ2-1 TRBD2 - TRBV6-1 TGTGCCAGCAGTGAACTAGCGGGAGTCAATGAGCAGTTCTTC CASSELAGVNEQFF
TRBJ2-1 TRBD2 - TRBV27 TGTGCCAGCAGTTTCCTAGCGGGCCTCTCCTACAATGAGCAGTTCTTC CASSFLAGLSYNEQFF
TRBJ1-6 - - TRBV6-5 TGTGCCAGCAGTTACTCCTCAGGTCTGGATTCACCCCTCCACTTT CASSYSSGLDSPLHF
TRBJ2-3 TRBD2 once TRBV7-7 TGTGCTAGCAGCCCGGGACTAGCGGGTTCAGATACGCAGTATTTT CASSPGLAGSDTQYF
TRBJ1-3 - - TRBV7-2 TGTGCCAGCAGCTTCGCGGGGGGCGCGGGAAACACCATATATTTT CASSFAGGAGNTIYF
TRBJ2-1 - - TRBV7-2 TGTGCCAGCAGCCCACAAGGGGGTTTAACCTACAATGAGCAGTTCTTC CASSPQGGLTYNEQFF
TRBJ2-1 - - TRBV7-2 TGTGCCAGCGTCGGGAGTCCCTACAATGAGCAGTTCTTC CASVGSPYNEQFF
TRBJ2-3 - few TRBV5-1 TGCGCCAGCCGAGCGGGCCCCAGCACAGATACGCAGTATTTT CASRAGPSTDTQYF
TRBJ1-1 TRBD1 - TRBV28 TGTGCCAGCGGATCAATGGGGACAGGGGGCACTGAAGCTTTCTTT CASGSMGTGGTEAFF
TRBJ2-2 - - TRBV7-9 TGTGCCAGCAGCTTAGACTTAACCGGGGAGCTGTTTTTT CASSLDLTGELFF
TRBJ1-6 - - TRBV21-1 TGTGCCAGCAGCCCCGCATATGGGGACAGGGGTTCACCCCTCCACTTT CASSPAYGDRGSPLHF
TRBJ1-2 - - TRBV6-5 TGTGCCAGCCGCCGACACCCCGACTATGGCTACACCTTC CASRRHPDYGYTF
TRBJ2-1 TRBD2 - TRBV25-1 TGTGCCAGCAGTCGGGGACTAGCGGGAGCTTTATCGGATGAGCAGTTCTTC CASSRGLAGALSDEQFF
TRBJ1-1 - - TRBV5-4 TGTGCCAGCAGCTCCGGACAGAACACTGAAGCTTTCTTT CASSSGQNTEAFF
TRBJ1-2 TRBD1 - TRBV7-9 TGTGCCAGCAGCTCCCGTTTAATCCGGACAGGGCCAGCGAACTATGGCTACACCTTC CASSSRLIRTGPANYGYTF
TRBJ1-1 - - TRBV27 TGTGCCAGCAGCCCCGCGGGCGTGGGAGCTTTCTTT CASSPAGVGAFF
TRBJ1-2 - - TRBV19 TGTGCCAGTAGTTCAGGGATCTCCCGTTATGGCTACACCTTC CASSSGISRYGYTF
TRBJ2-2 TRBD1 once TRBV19 TGTGCCAGTAGGGGACAGGGGATTGTCGGGGAGCTGTTTTTT CASRGQGIVGELFF
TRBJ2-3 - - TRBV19 TGTGCCAGTAGTATACAGGGATTGGCAGATACGCAGTATTTT CASSIQGLADTQYF
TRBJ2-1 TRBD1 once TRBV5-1 TGCGCCAGCAGCCCCGGGACAGGTTCCTACAATGAGCAGTTCTTC CASSPGTGSYNEQFF
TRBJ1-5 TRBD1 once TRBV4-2 TGTGCCAGCAGCCCGACGTTACAGGGGGACAATCAGCCCCAGCATTTT CASSPTLQGDNQPQHF
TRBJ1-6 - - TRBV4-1 TGCGCCAGCAGCCAGGGAGGGGTTCAGTATTCACCCCTCCACTTT CASSQGGVQYSPLHF
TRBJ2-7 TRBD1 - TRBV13 TGTGCCAGCAGCTTAGACAGGGGGTTTGAGCAGTACTTC CASSLDRGFEQYF
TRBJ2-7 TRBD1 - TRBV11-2 TGTGCCAGCAGCTTAGCACAGGGGACCTCCTACGAGCAGTACTTC CASSLAQGTSYEQYF
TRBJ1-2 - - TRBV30 TGTGCCTGGAGTGTAAATATCCGTGCAGGCGGCTACACCTTC CAWSVNIRAGGYTF
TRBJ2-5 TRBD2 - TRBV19 TGTGCCAGTAGTTTACTAGCGGGGGCCCTGCAAGAGACCCAGTACTTC CASSLLAGALQETQYF
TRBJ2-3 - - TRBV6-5 TGTGCCAGCAGTTACGCTCAGTCGAGCACAGATACGCAGTATTTT CASSYAQSSTDTQYF
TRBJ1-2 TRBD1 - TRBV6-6 TGTGCCAGCAGTTCCCGGACAGGGAGGGACTATGGCTACACCTTC CASSSRTGRDYGYTF
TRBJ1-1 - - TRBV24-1 TGTGCCACCAGTCACAGGGAGGGATCGGTGAACACTGAAGCTTTCTTT CATSHREGSVNTEAFF
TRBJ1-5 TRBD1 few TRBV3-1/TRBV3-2 TGTGCCAGCAGCCAAGGAACAGGGGGTCGTCAGCCCCAGCATTTT CASSQGTGGRQPQHF
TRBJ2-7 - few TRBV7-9 TGTGCCAGCAGCTCCGACAGTAAGTACGAGCAGTACTTC CASSSDSKYEQYF